The sample holds one count of the clone carrying this T cell receptor (beta chain). The sample is drawn from a study of blood T cell repertoires in COVID-19. The data were produced by immunoSEQ multiplex PCR, yet TCRdb's version contains in-frame clones alone and is incomplete. Among about 180,000 clones listed, more than 75% were seen once. J was trimmed by 6 bases and V by 2 bases; bases with no gene match: 6. Germline values: CDR1 SEHNR, CDR2 FQNEAQ (reference sequence). The CDR3 is 14 amino acids. The chain carries TRBV7-9 and TRBJ2-7; 8 nucleotides match TRBD1. The clonotype comes from a woman under 40 who had recovered from COVID-19. The sample taken for sequencing was PBMCs or T cells enriched from blood (not recorded which). Here the CDR3 reads CASSLTPGGGEQYF. Written as DNA, the CDR3 is TGTGCCAGCAGCTTAACCCCAGGGGGCGGCGAGCAGTACTTC.